The 10 T cell receptor beta chains below were found in one sample sequenced in a study of identical twins. TCRdb re-called the 5' RACE reads through MiXCR, storing one row per CDR3 protein. Counted here are about 810,000 distinct CDR3 sequences, over 9% occurring once; the ten biggest clones make up around 1.5%. The same sample was also studied in work on yellow fever vaccine responses in identical twins.

What was sequenced was PBMCs. These receptors all stem from a woman aged 18-29 years in good health.

This clonotype was observed a few times. The chain employs TRBV6-1 and TRBJ1-1; no firm D call. V dropped 4 bases and J dropped 4 bases, with 13 bases sitting between them. The CDR3 runs to 14 residues. CDR1 and CDR2 from the germline V gene are MNHNS and SASEGT. As DNA, the CDR3 is TGTGCCAGCAGTGCCCGGAGTGGGCGCACTGAAGCTTTCTTT. It encodes CASSARSGRTEAFF.

The J gene is TRBJ1-1, the V gene TRBV29-1; no clear D. The V end was cut by 7 bases, the J end by 4 bases, with 13 bases between. This CDR3 contains 12 residues. Germline V gene data show CDR1 as SQVTM and CDR2 as ANQGSEA. CDR3 in DNA: TGCAGCGCTATGGCGGGTAGCACTGAAGCTTTCTTT. It is translated as CSAMAGSTEAFF. The whole variable domain, remainder taken from reference TRBV29-1 and TRBJ1-1, is SAVISQKPSRDICQRGTSLTIQCQVDSQVTMMFWYRQQPGQSLTLIATANQGSEATYESGFVIDKFPISRPNLTFSTLTVSNMSPEDSSIYLCSAMAGSTEAFFGQGTRLTVV.

This clonotype was found many times. The rearrangement uses TRBV7-3 and TRBJ2-1; TRBD2 matches 12 bases. Per germline, CDR1 SGHTA and CDR2 FQGTGA. J gave up 8 bases and V 5 bases, and 7 bases lay outside the gene matches. The CDR3 is 15 residues long. CDR3 coding DNA: TGTGCCAGCAGCCCGTCACTAGCGGGAGGCGATGAGCAGTTCTTC. Encoded protein: CASSPSLAGGDEQFF.

The rearrangement uses TRBV2 and TRBJ2-1, with 12 bases matching TRBD2. Trimming removed 8 bases from V and 4 bases from J; junction bases left unmatched: 6. Germline V CDR1 and CDR2: SNHLY, FYNNEI. CDR3 length equals 15 residues. Here the CDR3 reads CASPQTSGSYNEQFF. The DNA of the CDR3 is TGTGCCAGCCCCCAGACTAGCGGGAGTTACAATGAGCAGTTCTTC.

V usage is TRBV6-5 and J usage is TRBJ2-5; 7 bases fit TRBD1. Germline V gene sequence: CDR1 MNHEY, CDR2 SVGAGI. The CDR3 is 11 residues long. The V gene end was trimmed by 8 bases and the J gene end by 7 bases; junction bases not matched to a gene: 4. The CDR3 nucleotides are TGTGCCAGCGGACAGGAAACGACCCAGTACTTC. Protein: CASGQETTQYF.

The chain combines TRBV12-3 or TRBV12-4 with TRBJ1-2; D possibly corresponds to TRBD1 (5 bases). With 7 bases removed from V and 3 bases from J, the gap between germline ends came to 18 bases. CDR3 size: 15 residues. CDR3 sequence: CASTDLITGDYGYTF. CDR3 nucleotides: TGTGCCAGCACCGACTTAATCACAGGAGACTATGGCTACACCTTC.

This clonotype has a handful of counts. The chain combines TRBV25-1 with TRBJ2-2; D may be TRBD1 (6 bases). The V gene's germline CDR1 is MGHDK and CDR2 SYGVNS. The V and J ends lost 11 bases and 0 bases respectively, with 19 bases between them. This CDR3 has 16 residues. The CDR3, as DNA: TGTGCCTTCAAGCACAGGACAGCTACGAACACCGGGGAGCTGTTTTTT. Its translation: CAFKHRTATNTGELFF.

The V gene is TRBV9, the J gene TRBJ2-1; 12 bases map to TRBD1. Looked up from germline, CDR1 is SGDLS and CDR2 is YYNGEE. V was clipped by 4 bases and J by 2 bases; unmatched bases: 16. This CDR3 has 20 residues. The CDR3 loop is CASSTRPGTGGITPYNEQFF. DNA of the CDR3: TGTGCCAGCAGCACCCGACCCGGGACAGGGGGCATCACACCCTACAATGAGCAGTTCTTC.

This clonotype was detected only a few times. As DNA, the CDR3 is TGTGCCAGCAGCTTTTCCGCGACTAGCGGCAGTCGAGACGAGCAGTTCTTC. Translated, it gives CASSFSATSGSRDEQFF. This chain uses TRBV7-9 with TRBJ2-1; 9 bases match TRBD2. The CDR3 has 17 amino acids. The V gene's germline CDR1 is SEHNR and CDR2 FQNEAQ (reference sequence). V shed 3 bases and J 10 bases; nucleotides not matched to a gene: 16.

This clonotype was counted only a few times. The chain links TRBV5-1 to TRBJ1-2, with D unclear. The germline V gene has CDR1 SGHRS and CDR2 YFSETQ. Trimming removed 0 bases at V and 8 bases at J, with 8 bases between. This CDR3 spans 12 amino acids. CDR3 sequence: CASSLDGRGYTF. CDR3 sequence (DNA): TGCGCCAGCAGCTTGGATGGGAGGGGCTACACCTTC.